A single sample gave rise to the 13 T cell receptor beta chains below, sequenced in a study of molecular identifiers for immune sequencing clone quantification. TCRdb used MiXCR to reprocess the PCR reads, holding one entry per CDR3 protein. The sample yields about 500,000 distinct CDR3 sequences, roughly 26% seen once. The sequenced sample consisted of naive CD8+ T cells from blood, with Jurkat cell RNA spiked in. Subset indicated: FACS-sorted CD8+CD4-CCR7+CD45RA+ naive T cells. Receptor source: a human donor in good health. Some libraries in this study had Jurkat cell RNA spiked in.

The CDR3 spells CASSVGLAGVFGEQYF. CDR3 nucleotides: TGCGCCAGCAGCGTGGGACTAGCGGGCGTATTTGGCGAGCAGTACTTC. The V call is TRBV5-1, the J call TRBJ2-7; 12 bases map to TRBD2. J lost 6 bases, V lost 4 bases, and 11 bases had no gene match. Germline CDR1 SGHRS, CDR2 YFSETQ. CDR3 length equals 16 residues.

Note on this clonotype: This sequence may be a read error, since a much larger clone differs from it by one base. The conserved phenylalanine or tryptophan normally closing the CDR3 is absent here, so this likely arose from a read error. The chain combines TRBV20-1 with TRBJ2-3; tentatively, D is TRBD2 (5 bases). CDR1 is DFQATT and CDR2 is SNEGSKA in the germline V gene (reference sequence). The V and J ends lost 2 bases and 0 bases respectively, with 9 bases between them. This CDR3 contains 14 residues. The DNA of the CDR3 is TGCAGTGCTAGACTAGCAATTAGCACAGATACGCAGTATTCT. It codes for CSARLAISTDTQYS.

This clonotype showed up just a few times. The genes are TRBV12-5 and TRBJ2-7; D is uncertain. V was cut by 0 bases and J by 6 bases, with 9 bases left in between. Looked up from germline, CDR1 is LGHNT and CDR2 is FRNRAP. The CDR3 has 13 amino acids. CDR3 sequence: CASGLVHTFEQYF. CDR3 sequence (DNA): TGTGCTAGTGGTTTGGTACATACCTTCGAGCAGTACTTC.

This clonotype was observed at least ten times. V and J are TRBV4-1 and TRBJ2-7; D gene uncertain. V dropped 1 base and J dropped 6 bases, with 4 bases sitting between them. The germline CDR1 and CDR2 sequences are MGHRA and YSYEKL. The CDR3 length is 11 residues. CDR3 region: CASSQAAEQYF. The CDR3 DNA sequence: TGCGCCAGCAGCCAAGCGGCCGAGCAGTACTTC.

The chain employs TRBV12-3 or TRBV12-4 and TRBJ2-1, with 7 bases lining up with TRBD2. The V and J ends lost 5 bases and 4 bases, in that order; junction bases with no gene match: 11. CDR3 length equals 16 residues. CDR3 loop: CASSPDSGSFYNEQFF. The CDR3 DNA reads TGTGCCAGCAGTCCCGATAGCGGGTCTTTTTACAATGAGCAGTTCTTC.

The sample holds many counts of this clonotype. V gene TRBV29-1 combines with J gene TRBJ1-1; D is uncertain. V shed 6 bases and J shed 0 bases, with 8 bases lying between them. The V gene's germline CDR1 is SQVTM and CDR2 ANQGSEA. There are 12 residues in the CDR3. DNA of the CDR3: TGCAGCGTCGTTACATTGAACACTGAAGCTTTCTTT. Encoded protein: CSVVTLNTEAFF.

This sequence joins TRBV7-2 and TRBJ2-7, with D tentatively TRBD1 (6 bases). Germline V gives CDR1 SGHTA, CDR2 FQGNSA. V gave up 4 bases and J gave up 2 bases, with 12 bases separating them. This CDR3 contains 14 residues. The CDR3 region has the DNA TGTGCCAGCAGCTGGGGGCAAGGAACCTACGAGCAGTACTTC. Its translation: CASSWGQGTYEQYF.

The rearrangement links TRBV20-1 to TRBJ1-2; no firm D call. Trimming took 3 bases from V and 4 from J, leaving 18 bases between them. Germline CDR1 is DFQATT and CDR2 is SNEGSKA (reference sequence). CDR3 size: 15 residues. CDR3 DNA: TGCAGTGCTAGTGAGTTGATCGGGGTACCCTATGGCTACACCTTC. This sequence encodes CSASELIGVPYGYTF.

In regard to this clonotype: A single base separates this from a much larger clone, so it may be a read error. J is TRBJ1-1 and V is TRBV2; TRBD1 agrees at 8 bases. The CDR3 loop spans 14 amino acids. V shed 8 bases and J 8 bases; nucleotides not matched to a gene: 13. CDR1 and CDR2 (germline): SNHLY, FYNNEI. The CDR3 DNA is TGTGCCAGCGCTGGCCTGGGACAGGACTACGAAGCTTTCTTT. This encodes CASAGLGQDYEAFF.

This clonotype was observed at least ten times. The V and J genes are TRBV14 and TRBJ1-5; no clear D gene. In germline, CDR1 is SGHDN, CDR2 FVKESK. V shed 4 bases and J shed 7 bases, with 11 bases lying between them. The CDR3 runs 13 residues. The CDR3 reads CASSPFPGQPQHF. DNA for the CDR3: TGTGCCAGCAGCCCTTTCCCTGGGCAGCCCCAGCATTTT.

A note on this clonotype: One end of the junction varies from germline; a read error may be responsible. V usage is TRBV11-2 and J usage is TRBJ1-6; 7 nucleotides agree with TRBD1. Germline CDR1 is SGHAT and CDR2 is FQNNGV. CDR3 length: 15 residues. This CDR3 is CASSLGQGYYSPLHF. CDR3 coding DNA: TGTGCCAGCAGCTTAGGACAGGGCTATTATTCACCCCTCCACTTT.

V is TRBV27 and J is TRBJ2-1, with D hard to call. Germline lookup yields CDR1 MNHEY and CDR2 SMNVEV (reference sequence). Trimming pared 5 bases from V and 6 bases from J, leaving 11 bases between. The length of the CDR3 is 13 residues. This CDR3 is CASSDISSNEQFF. In DNA, the CDR3 is TGTGCCAGCAGTGACATATCTTCCAATGAGCAGTTCTTC.

Ten or more counts support this clonotype. The gene calls are TRBV20-1 and TRBJ1-2, with D possibly being TRBD1 (5 bases). CDR1 is DFQATT and CDR2 is SNEGSKA in the germline V gene (reference sequence). This CDR3 is built from 14 residues. Trimming cost V 3 bases and J 8 bases, with 19 bases left between them. This CDR3 reads CSARPQGFILGYTF. The CDR3, as DNA: TGCAGTGCTAGGCCCCAGGGCTTCATCCTGGGCTACACCTTC.